Listed below are T cell receptor beta chains from one sample, sequenced in a study of blood T cell repertoires in COVID-19. TCRdb's copy holds only in-frame clones and misses some; the assay was immunoSEQ multiplex PCR. This sample has roughly 100,000 clones, with around 90% found just once. The source material was peripheral blood. The receptors were sampled from a human donor in a cohort sampled during active COVID-19. The CDR3 runs from the conserved cysteine through the conserved F or W. D genes are given only for firm matches. Some rows mark clone size as missing; the rest say once, few, many or name a class of expanded clone.

D gene: -
clone size: -
V gene: TRBV29-1
J gene: TRBJ1-1
CDR3 protein: CSVGERQMNTEAFF
CDR3 DNA: TGCAGCGTTGGCGAGCGGCAGATGAACACTGAAGCTTTCTTT

D gene: -
clone size: -
V gene: TRBV29-1
J gene: TRBJ2-4
CDR3 protein: CSVVQQGAKNIQYF
CDR3 DNA: TGCAGCGTTGTTCAGCAGGGGGCCAAAAACATTCAGTACTTC

D gene: TRBD2
clone size: few
V gene: TRBV18
J gene: TRBJ2-7
CDR3 protein: CASSPGGGATEQYF
CDR3 DNA: TGTGCCAGCTCACCGGGCGGGGGGGCAACAGAGCAGTACTTC

D gene: TRBD1
clone size: -
V gene: TRBV7-8
J gene: TRBJ1-2
CDR3 protein: CASSLRQGAAYGYTF
CDR3 DNA: TGTGCCAGCAGCTTAAGACAGGGGGCTGCCTATGGCTACACCTTC

D gene: -
clone size: -
V gene: TRBV6-5
J gene: TRBJ2-5
CDR3 protein: CASNPRGRETQYF
CDR3 DNA: TGTGCCAGCAACCCGCGGGGTCGGGAGACCCAGTACTTC

D gene: TRBD2
clone size: once
V gene: TRBV9
J gene: TRBJ2-5
CDR3 protein: CASSPGLAGFQETQYF
CDR3 DNA: TGTGCCAGCAGCCCGGGGCTAGCGGGTTTTCAAGAGACCCAGTACTTC

D gene: TRBD1
clone size: once
V gene: TRBV5-6
J gene: TRBJ1-1
CDR3 protein: CASSLWRQGSTEAFF
CDR3 DNA: TGTGCCAGCAGCTTGTGGCGACAGGGCTCCACTGAAGCTTTCTTT

D gene: -
clone size: -
V gene: TRBV10-1
J gene: TRBJ2-7
CDR3 protein: CASGTAYEQYF
CDR3 DNA: TGCGCCTCCGGGACTGCCTACGAGCAGTACTTC

D gene: -
clone size: -
V gene: TRBV24-1
J gene: TRBJ2-2
CDR3 protein: CATSDFATPNTGELFF
CDR3 DNA: TGTGCCACCAGTGATTTTGCGACACCTAACACCGGGGAGCTGTTTTTT

D gene: -
clone size: -
V gene: TRBV28
J gene: TRBJ2-7
CDR3 protein: CASPQESAGGREQYF
CDR3 DNA: TGTGCCAGCCCCCAGGAGTCGGCTGGGGGGAGGGAGCAGTACTTC

D gene: -
clone size: -
V gene: TRBV7-2
J gene: TRBJ2-7
CDR3 protein: CASSFVGAQREQYF
CDR3 DNA: TGTGCCAGCAGTTTTGTCGGCGCCCAGAGGGAGCAGTACTTC

D gene: -
clone size: -
V gene: TRBV19
J gene: TRBJ2-7
CDR3 protein: CASSISGVVPYEQYF
CDR3 DNA: TGTGCCAGTAGTATTAGCGGAGTGGTGCCCTACGAGCAGTACTTC

D gene: -
clone size: -
V gene: TRBV18
J gene: TRBJ2-5
CDR3 protein: CASSPTRRSGETQYF
CDR3 DNA: TGTGCCAGCTCACCAACCCGGCGATCAGGAGAGACCCAGTACTTC

D gene: -
clone size: once
V gene: TRBV18
J gene: TRBJ1-3
CDR3 protein: CASSLNGGNTIYF
CDR3 DNA: TGTGCCAGCTCACTTAACGGGGGAAACACCATATATTTT

D gene: -
clone size: -
V gene: TRBV4-3
J gene: TRBJ2-3
CDR3 protein: CASSPSPDSSTDTQYF
CDR3 DNA: TGCGCCAGCAGCCCCTCACCGGACTCTAGCACAGATACGCAGTATTTT

D gene: TRBD1
clone size: -
V gene: TRBV6-5
J gene: TRBJ1-5
CDR3 protein: CASSFRPGQGDQPQHF
CDR3 DNA: TGTGCCAGCAGTTTTAGACCGGGACAGGGGGATCAGCCCCAGCATTTT

D gene: -
clone size: -
V gene: TRBV7-9
J gene: TRBJ1-4
CDR3 protein: CASSPWDFEKLFF
CDR3 DNA: TGTGCCAGCAGCCCCTGGGACTTCGAAAAACTGTTTTTT

D gene: TRBD2
clone size: -
V gene: TRBV11-3
J gene: TRBJ2-7
CDR3 protein: CASSPGTSGTAYEQYF
CDR3 DNA: TGTGCCAGCAGCCCAGGGACTAGCGGGACCGCCTACGAGCAGTACTTC

D gene: -
clone size: -
V gene: TRBV16
J gene: TRBJ2-3
CDR3 protein: CASSQFGGGGTDTQYF
CDR3 DNA: TGTGCCAGCAGCCAATTCGGCGGGGGCGGCACAGATACGCAGTATTTT

D gene: TRBD1
clone size: -
V gene: TRBV5-1
J gene: TRBJ2-1
CDR3 protein: CASSPRQGSYNEQFF
CDR3 DNA: TGCGCCAGCAGCCCAAGACAGGGATCCTACAATGAGCAGTTCTTC

D gene: TRBD1
clone size: -
V gene: TRBV23-1
J gene: TRBJ1-1
CDR3 protein: CASSPFDRGRPMNTEAFF
CDR3 DNA: TGCGCCAGCAGTCCGTTTGACAGGGGTAGGCCCATGAACACTGAAGCTTTCTTT

D gene: -
clone size: -
V gene: TRBV10-2
J gene: TRBJ2-3
CDR3 protein: CASSGLQGGTDTQYF
CDR3 DNA: TGCGCCAGCAGTGGTTTACAGGGTGGCACAGATACGCAGTATTTT

D gene: -
clone size: -
V gene: TRBV5-1
J gene: TRBJ2-5
CDR3 protein: CASSLGPGETQYF
CDR3 DNA: TGCGCCAGCAGCTTGGGTCCGGGGGAGACCCAGTACTTC

D gene: TRBD1
clone size: few
V gene: TRBV5-1
J gene: TRBJ1-1
CDR3 protein: CASSYTGGVGDTEAFF
CDR3 DNA: TGCGCCAGCAGCTACACAGGGGGCGTAGGGGACACTGAAGCTTTCTTT

D gene: TRBD1
clone size: -
V gene: TRBV12-5
J gene: TRBJ1-4
CDR3 protein: CASGLPPGQPNEKLFF
CDR3 DNA: TGTGCTAGTGGTTTGCCCCCGGGACAGCCTAATGAAAAACTGTTTTTT

D gene: -
clone size: -
V gene: TRBV5-6
J gene: TRBJ2-6
CDR3 protein: CASSFRGSGANVLTF
CDR3 DNA: TGTGCCAGCAGCTTTAGAGGGTCTGGGGCCAACGTCCTGACTTTC

D gene: TRBD2
clone size: -
V gene: TRBV5-4
J gene: TRBJ2-3
CDR3 protein: CASSLGLAGAADTQYF
CDR3 DNA: TGTGCCAGCAGCTTGGGACTAGCGGGGGCCGCAGATACGCAGTATTTT